The present T cell receptor (beta chain) was sequenced within a study of shared T cell receptors in the human thymus. Repertoires were generated with immunoSEQ multiplex PCR, while TCRdb's copy carries only in-frame clones and drops some. The sample consists of roughly 560,000 clones, 75% to 85% of them appearing once. CDR1 is SGHRS, CDR2 YFSETQ, per germline. V shed 3 bases and J shed 4 bases, with 20 bases lying between them. The CDR3 consists of 17 residues. These data also formed part of another study, on human thymus T cells. That study adds: Immunologically healthy infants in Finland undergoing congenital heart defect surgery were the donors. Thymus tissue was removed during corrective cardiac surgery. Thymic and blood repertoires appeared to show biased V and J gene usage. Related research has reported that thymic repertoires overlap highly among unrelated individuals.

This receptor was obtained from a boy younger than two with a congenital heart defect. The chain is built from TRBV5-1 and TRBJ2-1; D not certain. Sequences were obtained from thymocytes. CDR3: CASSSVSPPWAYNEQFF. DNA for the CDR3: TGCGCCAGCAGCTCGGTGAGTCCCCCTTGGGCTTACAATGAGCAGTTCTTC.